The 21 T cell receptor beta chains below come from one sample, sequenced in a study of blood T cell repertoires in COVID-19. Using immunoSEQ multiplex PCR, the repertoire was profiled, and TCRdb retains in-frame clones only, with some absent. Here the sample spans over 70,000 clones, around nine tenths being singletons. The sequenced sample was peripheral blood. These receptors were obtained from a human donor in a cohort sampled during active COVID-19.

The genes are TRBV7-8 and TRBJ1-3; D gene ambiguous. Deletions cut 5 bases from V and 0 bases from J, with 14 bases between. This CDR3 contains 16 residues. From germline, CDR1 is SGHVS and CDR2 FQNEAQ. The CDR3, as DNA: TGTGCCAGCAGCACCCTACAGAAAACCTCTGGAAACACCATATATTTT. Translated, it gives CASSTLQKTSGNTIYF.

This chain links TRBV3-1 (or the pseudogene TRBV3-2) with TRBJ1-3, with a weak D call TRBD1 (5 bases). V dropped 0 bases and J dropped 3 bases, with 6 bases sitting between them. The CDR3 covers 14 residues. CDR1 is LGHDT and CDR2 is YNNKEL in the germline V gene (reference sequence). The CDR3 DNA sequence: TGTGCCAGCAGCCAAGACAGGGATGGAAACACCATATATTTT. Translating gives CASSQDRDGNTIYF.

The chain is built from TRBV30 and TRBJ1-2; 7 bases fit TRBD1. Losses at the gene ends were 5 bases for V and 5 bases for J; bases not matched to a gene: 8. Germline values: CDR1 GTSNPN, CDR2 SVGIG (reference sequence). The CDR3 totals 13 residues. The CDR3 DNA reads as TGTGCCTGGGGTACAGGGGTAGGGTATGGCTACACCTTC. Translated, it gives CAWGTGVGYGYTF.

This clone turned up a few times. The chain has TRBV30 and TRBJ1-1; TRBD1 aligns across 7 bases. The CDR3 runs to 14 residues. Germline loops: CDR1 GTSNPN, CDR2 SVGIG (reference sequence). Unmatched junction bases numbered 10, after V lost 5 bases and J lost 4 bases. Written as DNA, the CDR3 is TGTGCCTGGCATAAGATTAGACAGGGCACTGAAGCTTTCTTT. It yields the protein CAWHKIRQGTEAFF.

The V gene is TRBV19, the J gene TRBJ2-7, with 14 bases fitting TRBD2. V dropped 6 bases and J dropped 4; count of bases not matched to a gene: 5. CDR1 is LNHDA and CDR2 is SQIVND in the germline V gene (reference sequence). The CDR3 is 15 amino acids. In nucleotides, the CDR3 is TGTGCCAGTAGCCAGACTAGCGGGAGGGAGTACGAGCAGTACTTC. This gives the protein CASSQTSGREYEQYF.

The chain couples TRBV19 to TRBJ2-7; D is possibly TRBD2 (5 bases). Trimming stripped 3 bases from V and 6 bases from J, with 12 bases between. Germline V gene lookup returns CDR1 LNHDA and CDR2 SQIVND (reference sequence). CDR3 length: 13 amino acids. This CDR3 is CASSMRVIGEQYF. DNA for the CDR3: TGTGCCAGTAGTATGAGGGTCATAGGCGAGCAGTACTTC.

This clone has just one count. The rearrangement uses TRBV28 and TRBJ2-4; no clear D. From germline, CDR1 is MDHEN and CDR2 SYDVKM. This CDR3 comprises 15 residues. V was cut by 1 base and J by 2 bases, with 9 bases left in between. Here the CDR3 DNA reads TGTGCCAGCAGTTTATTCTCTCTTACCAAAAACATTCAGTACTTC. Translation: CASSLFSLTKNIQYF.

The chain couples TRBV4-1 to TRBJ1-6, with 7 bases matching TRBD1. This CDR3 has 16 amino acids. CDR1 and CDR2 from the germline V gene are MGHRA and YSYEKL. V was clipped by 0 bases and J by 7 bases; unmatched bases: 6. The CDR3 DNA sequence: TGCGCCAGCAGCCAAGACATACAGGGGAGGAATTCACCCCTCCACTTT. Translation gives CASSQDIQGRNSPLHF.

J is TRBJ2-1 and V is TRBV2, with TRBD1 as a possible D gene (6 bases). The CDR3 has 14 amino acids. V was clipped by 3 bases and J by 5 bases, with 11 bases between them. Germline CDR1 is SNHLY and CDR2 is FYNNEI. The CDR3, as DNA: TGTGCCAGCAGTGATTGGGGGCTTGACAATGAGCAGTTCTTC. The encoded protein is CASSDWGLDNEQFF.

In nucleotides, the CDR3 is TGCGCCAGCAGCCAAGGGACTAATGCGGCAGGGGGCGACTACGAGCAGTACTTC. Its translation: CASSQGTNAAGGDYEQYF. This chain joins TRBV4-1 and TRBJ2-7, with 8 bases aligning to TRBD1. The CDR3 runs 18 residues. CDR1 is MGHRA, CDR2 YSYEKL, per germline. With V trimmed by 1 base and J by 3 bases, 14 bases remained unmatched.

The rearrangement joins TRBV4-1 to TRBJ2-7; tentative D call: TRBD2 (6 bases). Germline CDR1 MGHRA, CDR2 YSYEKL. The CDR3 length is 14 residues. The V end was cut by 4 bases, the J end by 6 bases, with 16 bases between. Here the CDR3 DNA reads TGCGCCAGCAGCCCGGGGGTCCTTGGTACCGAGCAGTACTTC. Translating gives CASSPGVLGTEQYF.

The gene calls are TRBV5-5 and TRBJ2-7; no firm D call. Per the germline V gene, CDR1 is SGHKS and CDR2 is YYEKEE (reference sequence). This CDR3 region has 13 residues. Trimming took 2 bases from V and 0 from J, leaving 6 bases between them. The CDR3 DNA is TGTGCCAGCAGCTTCGAACACTCCTACGAGCAGTACTTC. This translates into CASSFEHSYEQYF.

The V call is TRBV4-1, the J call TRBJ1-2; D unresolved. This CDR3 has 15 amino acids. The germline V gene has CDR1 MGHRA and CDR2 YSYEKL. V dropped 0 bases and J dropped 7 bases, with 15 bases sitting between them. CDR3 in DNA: TGCGCCAGCAGCCAAGAAGAGGGAGGGTTCTTTGGCTACACCTTC. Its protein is CASSQEEGGFFGYTF.

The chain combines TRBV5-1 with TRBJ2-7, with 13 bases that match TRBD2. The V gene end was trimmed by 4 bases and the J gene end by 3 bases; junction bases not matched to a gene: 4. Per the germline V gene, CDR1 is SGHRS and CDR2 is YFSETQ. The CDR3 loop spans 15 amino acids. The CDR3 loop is CASSRTSGSYYEQYF. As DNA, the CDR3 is TGCGCCAGCAGCCGGACTAGCGGGAGTTACTACGAGCAGTACTTC.

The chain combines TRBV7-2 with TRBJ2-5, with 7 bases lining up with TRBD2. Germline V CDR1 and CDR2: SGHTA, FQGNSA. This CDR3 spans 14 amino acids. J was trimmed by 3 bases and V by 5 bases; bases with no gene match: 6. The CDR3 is CASSPNAGEETQYF. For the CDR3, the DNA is TGTGCCAGCAGCCCAAACGCGGGGGAAGAGACCCAGTACTTC.

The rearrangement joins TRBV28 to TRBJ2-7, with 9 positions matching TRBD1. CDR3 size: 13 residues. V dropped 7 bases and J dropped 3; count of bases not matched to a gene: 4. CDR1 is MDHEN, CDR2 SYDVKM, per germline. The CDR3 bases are TGTGCCAGCAAGGTGGGACAGGGCTACGAGCAGTACTTC. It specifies CASKVGQGYEQYF.

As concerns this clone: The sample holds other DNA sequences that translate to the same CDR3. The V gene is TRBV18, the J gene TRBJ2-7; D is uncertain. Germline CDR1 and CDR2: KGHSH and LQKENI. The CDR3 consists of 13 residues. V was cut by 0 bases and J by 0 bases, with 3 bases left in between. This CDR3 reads CASSPPSSYEQYF. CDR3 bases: TGTGCCAGCTCACCACCGAGCTCCTACGAGCAGTACTTC.

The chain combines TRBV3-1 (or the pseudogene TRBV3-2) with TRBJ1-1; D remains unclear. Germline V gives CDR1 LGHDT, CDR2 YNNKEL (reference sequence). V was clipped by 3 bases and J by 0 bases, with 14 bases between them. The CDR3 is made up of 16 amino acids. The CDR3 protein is CASSQVYLSMNTEAFF. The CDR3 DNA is TGTGCCAGCAGCCAGGTCTATCTGAGCATGAACACTGAAGCTTTCTTT.

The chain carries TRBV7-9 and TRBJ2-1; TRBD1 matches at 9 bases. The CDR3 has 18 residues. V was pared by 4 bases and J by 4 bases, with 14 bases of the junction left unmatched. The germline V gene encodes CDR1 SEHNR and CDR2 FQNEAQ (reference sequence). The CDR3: CASSYGSSGQGRYNEQFF. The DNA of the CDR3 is TGTGCCAGCAGCTACGGTAGTTCGGGACAGGGTAGATACAATGAGCAGTTCTTC.

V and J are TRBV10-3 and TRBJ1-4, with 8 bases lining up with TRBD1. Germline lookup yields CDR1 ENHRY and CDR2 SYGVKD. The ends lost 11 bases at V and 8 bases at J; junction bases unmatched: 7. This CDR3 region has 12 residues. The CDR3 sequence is CAAGQGSEKLFF. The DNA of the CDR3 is TGTGCCGCCGGACAGGGAAGCGAAAAACTGTTTTTT.

CDR3: CATSDAGGAYNEQFF. In DNA form, the CDR3 reads TGTGCCACCAGTGATGCGGGGGGGGCGTACAATGAGCAGTTCTTC. The V and J genes are TRBV24-1 and TRBJ2-1; 9 bases are shared with TRBD2. Trimming at V came to 3 bases and at J to 4 bases, leaving 3 bases not matched to a gene. Germline CDR1 KGHDR, CDR2 SFDVKD. The length of the CDR3 is 15 residues.